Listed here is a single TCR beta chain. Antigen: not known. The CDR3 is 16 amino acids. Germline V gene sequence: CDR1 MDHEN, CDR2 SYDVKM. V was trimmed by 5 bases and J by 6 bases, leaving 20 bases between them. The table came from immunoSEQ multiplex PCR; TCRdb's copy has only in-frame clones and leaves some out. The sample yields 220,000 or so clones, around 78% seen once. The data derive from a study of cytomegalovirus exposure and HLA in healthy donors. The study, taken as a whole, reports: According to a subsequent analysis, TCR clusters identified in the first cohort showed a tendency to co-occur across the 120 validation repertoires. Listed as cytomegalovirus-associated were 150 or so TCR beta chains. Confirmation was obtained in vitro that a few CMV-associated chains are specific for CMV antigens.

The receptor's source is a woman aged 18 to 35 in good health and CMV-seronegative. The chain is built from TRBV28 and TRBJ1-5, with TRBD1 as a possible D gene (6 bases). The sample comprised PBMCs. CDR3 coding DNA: TGTGCCAGCAGTCCCGGCCTAGGAAGGGGGTCTCAGCCCCAGCATTTT. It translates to CASSPGLGRGSQPQHF. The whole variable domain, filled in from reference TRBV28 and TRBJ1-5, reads DVKVTQSSRYLVKRTGEKVFLECVQDMDHENMFWYRQDPGLGLRLIYFSYDVKMKEKGDIPEGYSVSREKKERFSLILESASTNQTSMYLCASSPGLGRGSQPQHFGDGTRLSIL.